Listed here are 20 T cell receptor beta chains from one sample, sequenced in a study of somatic mutations in cytotoxic T cells in rheumatoid arthritis (dated by TCRdb to about 2017). The library was obtained by the immunoSEQ multiplex PCR assay. TCRdb carries this immuneACCESS record with in-frame sequences only. Its versions omit some clonotypes, under half of them owing to an unresolved V gene in the studies checked, with the rest unexplained. In this sample the table shows about 26,000 clones, roughly 87% of which occur a single time. About 5% of the sample is held by the ten biggest clonotypes. The sequencing sample was made of CD8+ T cells sorted from blood. The receptors shown here come from a man in his fifties in good health.

V is TRBV4-1 and J is TRBJ2-1; 10 bases are a match to TRBD2. There are 17 residues in the CDR3. The trim removed 1 base at V and 7 bases at J, leaving 10 bases unmatched. From germline, CDR1 is MGHRA and CDR2 YSYEKL. CDR3 amino acids: CASSQAAGGPGGNEQFF. DNA of the CDR3: TGCGCCAGCAGCCAAGCAGCGGGAGGGCCCGGGGGGAATGAGCAGTTCTTC.

The chain links TRBV6-1 to TRBJ1-5; 8 positions agree with TRBD1. CDR3 length: 18 residues. Trimming at V came to 2 bases and at J to 0 bases, leaving 9 bases not matched to a gene. CDR1 and CDR2 from the germline V gene are MNHNS and SASEGT. The CDR3 bases are TGTGCCAGCAGTGAAAGGGACAGGAGAGTTTATAGCAATCAGCCCCAGCATTTT. It is translated as CASSERDRRVYSNQPQHF.

V gene TRBV7-8 combines with J gene TRBJ2-5; maybe TRBD1 (6 bases). The V end lost 5 bases, the J end lost 5 bases, and 18 bases lay between the germline ends. Germline CDR1 reads SGHVS; CDR2 reads FQNEAQ. The length of the CDR3 is 15 residues. In DNA form, the CDR3 reads TGTGCCAGCAGCCGGACAGCCTCCTGGACGGAGACCCAGTACTTC. Amino acids: CASSRTASWTETQYF.

The V call is TRBV5-1, the J call TRBJ2-1; D perhaps matches TRBD2 (6 bases). This CDR3 spans 15 amino acids. Germline CDR1 reads SGHRS; CDR2 reads YFSETQ. Trimming cost V 1 base and J 5 bases, with 13 bases left between them. CDR3 loop: CASSLSLARNNEQFF. Here the CDR3 DNA reads TGCGCCAGCAGCTTGTCCCTAGCGCGAAACAATGAGCAGTTCTTC. The entire variable domain, with the rest obtained from reference TRBV5-1 and TRBJ2-1, is as follows: KAGVTQTPRYLIKTRGQQVTLSCSPISGHRSVSWYQQTPGQGLQFLFEYFSETQRNKGNFPGRFSGRQFSNSRSEMNVSTLELGDSALYLCASSLSLARNNEQFFGPGTRLTVL.

This clone has just a few counts. The chain couples TRBV4-1 to TRBJ1-3; no reliable D call. This CDR3 contains 18 residues. CDR1 is MGHRA, CDR2 YSYEKL, per germline. The ends were cut back, 1 base at V and 0 bases at J, with 16 bases in the middle. The chain's CDR3 is CASSQVVGSTLSGNTIYF. CDR3 bases: TGCGCCAGCAGCCAAGTTGTCGGTTCGACCCTCTCTGGAAACACCATATATTTT.

As regards this clone: A junction boundary mismatches the germline segment, possibly from a read error. The chain recombines TRBV13 with TRBJ2-1, with 10 bases aligning to TRBD2. The CDR3 consists of 14 residues. From germline, CDR1 is PRHDT and CDR2 FYEKMQ (reference sequence). The CDR3 loop reads CASSLAGGSNEQFF. In DNA form, the CDR3 reads TGTGCCAGCAGTTTAGCGGGGGGTTCCAATGAGCAGTTCTTC.

The V call is TRBV5-5, the J call TRBJ1-1; TRBD1 matches at 10 bases. This CDR3 is built from 15 residues. Germline V CDR1 and CDR2: SGHKS, YYEKEE (reference sequence). The V segment lost 0 bases and the J segment 4 bases; nucleotides outside the gene matches: 3. CDR3 sequence (DNA): TGTGCCAGCAGCTTGGGACAGGGGGCGCGCACTGAAGCTTTCTTT. This codes for CASSLGQGARTEAFF.

The rearrangement links TRBV6-5 to TRBJ1-1; 7 nucleotides align to TRBD1. Germline loops: CDR1 MNHEY, CDR2 SVGAGI. The CDR3 has 15 amino acids. J was trimmed by 1 base and V by 5 bases; bases with no gene match: 7. The DNA of the CDR3 is TGTGCCAGCAGTCCACTAGAGGGGGCGAACACTGAAGCTTTCTTT. Its protein is CASSPLEGANTEAFF.

The chain employs TRBV13 and TRBJ2-1; D call uncertain. V lost 0 bases and J 7 bases, leaving 7 bases between the germline ends. Germline V gene sequence: CDR1 PRHDT, CDR2 FYEKMQ (reference sequence). This CDR3 region has 13 residues. CDR3: CASSLGARNEQFF. CDR3 DNA: TGTGCCAGCAGCTTAGGCGCCCGGAATGAGCAGTTCTTC.

The rearrangement joins TRBV20-1 to TRBJ2-3; D is unclear. From germline, CDR1 is DFQATT and CDR2 SNEGSKA (reference sequence). CDR3 size: 11 residues. V was clipped by 3 bases and J by 4 bases, with 5 bases between them. The CDR3 DNA reads as TGCAGTGCTAGTCCGGCAGATACGCAGTATTTT. Translating gives CSASPADTQYF.

This chain connects TRBV6-6 to TRBJ2-3; weak D call: TRBD1 (5 bases). This CDR3 comprises 11 residues. In germline, CDR1 is MNHNY, CDR2 SVGAGI (reference sequence). The V gene lost 6 bases and the J gene lost 4 bases, with 5 bases spanning the gap. The CDR3 sequence: CASRGPDTQYF. CDR3 coding DNA: TGTGCCAGCAGGGGGCCAGATACGCAGTATTTT.

V usage is TRBV2 and J usage is TRBJ2-1; 8 bases agree with TRBD2. Germline V lookup: CDR1 SNHLY, CDR2 FYNNEI. V was clipped by 8 bases and J by 7 bases; unmatched bases: 7. The CDR3 has 13 amino acids. CDR3 nucleotides: TGTGCCAGCTGGGCGGGAGGTTGGAATGAGCAGTTCTTC. The encoded protein is CASWAGGWNEQFF.

This clone appeared once. V is TRBV4-1 and J is TRBJ2-1, with 8 bases aligning to TRBD2. Per the germline V gene, CDR1 is MGHRA and CDR2 is YSYEKL. Trimming took 3 bases from V and 5 from J; bases not matched to a gene: 12. The CDR3 contains 17 residues. Written as DNA, the CDR3 is TGCGCCAGCAGCCAGAGGCAAGAGCGGGAGAGTCACAATGAGCAGTTCTTC. Translation gives CASSQRQERESHNEQFF.

The CDR3 loop is CASSTRASYEQYF. The CDR3 DNA sequence: TGTGCCAGCAGCACCCGCGCCTCCTACGAGCAGTACTTC. The V gene is TRBV7-8, the J gene TRBJ2-7; no clear D gene. This CDR3 comprises 13 residues. The germline V and J ends were trimmed by 5 bases and 0 bases, with 8 bases remaining between them. CDR1 and CDR2 from the germline V gene are SGHVS and FQNEAQ.

This clone has a single count. The gene calls are TRBV7-9 and TRBJ2-5, with a weak D call TRBD1 (5 bases). Per germline, CDR1 SEHNR and CDR2 FQNEAQ (reference sequence). The CDR3 covers 14 residues. Trimming took off 5 bases at V and 3 bases at J, with 13 bases between the two ends. CDR3 nucleotides: TGTGCCAGCAGCCTCCCAGGGTTTGAAGAGACCCAGTACTTC. It codes for CASSLPGFEETQYF.

The rearrangement joins TRBV13 to TRBJ1-1; TRBD1 might be the D (5 bases). CDR1 and CDR2 from the germline V gene are PRHDT and FYEKMQ (reference sequence). The length of the CDR3 is 13 residues. Deletions cut 3 bases from V and 3 bases from J, with 8 bases between. CDR3 loop: CASSFPGDTEAFF. In DNA, the CDR3 is TGTGCCAGCAGCTTTCCGGGGGACACTGAAGCTTTCTTT.

The chain recombines TRBV7-9 with TRBJ1-1, with TRBD1 as a possible D gene (6 bases). Germline V gene lookup returns CDR1 SEHNR and CDR2 FQNEAQ (reference sequence). This CDR3 has 17 residues. Deletions cut 1 base from V and 1 base from J, with 16 bases between. The CDR3 nucleotides are TGTGCCAGCAGCTTAGGGAGGCGGTCAGGGGCGAACACTGAAGCTTTCTTT. It specifies CASSLGRRSGANTEAFF.

The chain couples TRBV5-4 to TRBJ2-1, with 8 bases aligning to TRBD1. The CDR3 is 12 residues long. J gave up 8 bases and V 3 bases, and 1 base lay outside the gene matches. Per the germline V gene, CDR1 is SGHNT and CDR2 is YYREEE (reference sequence). CDR3 in DNA: TGTGCCAGCAGCTCGACAGGGGATGAGCAGTTCTTC. Protein: CASSSTGDEQFF.

The chain couples TRBV6-5 to TRBJ1-6; D is perhaps TRBD1 (5 bases). CDR1 MNHEY and CDR2 SVGAGI come from the germline V gene. The CDR3 sequence is 13 residues long. The ends were cut back, 4 bases at V and 9 bases at J, with 10 bases in the middle. In DNA, the CDR3 is TGTGCCAGCAGTTCGGCTGGGGGTTCACCCCTCCACTTT. This codes for CASSSAGGSPLHF.

The chain is built from TRBV7-9 and TRBJ1-5; 12 nucleotides align to TRBD1. V lost 3 bases, J lost 7 bases, and 4 bases stayed unmatched. There are 15 residues in the CDR3. Germline lookup yields CDR1 SEHNR and CDR2 FQNEAQ (reference sequence). The CDR3 nucleotides are TGTGCCAGCAGCTTGGGACAGGGGGCCCGGCAGCCCCAGCATTTT. Translating gives CASSLGQGARQPQHF.